The TCR beta chain described here comes from a study of cytomegalovirus exposure and HLA in healthy donors. The PCR ran on 60 Vbeta and 13 Jbeta primers. TCRdb's copy holds only in-frame clones and misses some; the assay was immunoSEQ multiplex PCR. The table lists approximately 110,000 clones, approximately 80% of them singletons. The CDR3 loop spans 16 amino acids. V was pared by 4 bases and J by 5 bases, with 18 bases between. Looked up from germline, CDR1 is KGHSH and CDR2 is LQKENI. At collection, donors were nominally healthy, but unrecorded immune exposures were probable. Sequencing used PBMCs. The chain has TRBV18 and TRBJ1-5; D is uncertain. This receptor was identified in a human donor in good health. CDR3 sequence (DNA): TGTGCCAGCTCACTGACGTTGGGCCCCGGGGATCAGCCCCAGCATTTT. Translation gives CASSLTLGPGDQPQHF.